These 29 T cell receptor beta chains came from one sample sequenced in a study of shared clonotypes between healthy human individuals. Only in-frame clones appear in the TCRdb table, and some are missing; sequencing was by immunoSEQ multiplex PCR. This table has more than 1.2 million clones, about 98.5% appearing once. The specimen was naive CD4+ T cells sorted from blood. Subset specified: CD45RA+ positively selected. The source of these receptors is a man aged 25 to 40 in good health.

This clone appeared once. The DNA of the CDR3 is TGTGCCAGCAGTAACCCACCAACAGGGGGCTGGGGCAATCAGCCCCAGCATTTT. This gives the protein CASSNPPTGGWGNQPQHF. The chain recombines TRBV28 with TRBJ1-5; TRBD1 matches at 9 bases. CDR1 and CDR2 from the germline V gene are MDHEN and SYDVKM. With 5 bases clipped from V and 2 bases from J, the junction kept 13 bases outside the gene matches. The CDR3 totals 18 residues.

The chain combines TRBV6-4 with TRBJ1-2; no reliable D call. Germline V CDR1 and CDR2: MRHNA, SNTAGT. V dropped 6 bases and J dropped 3 bases, with 17 bases sitting between them. The CDR3 is 15 amino acids. CDR3 protein: CASRRDPGRDYGYTF. CDR3 nucleotide sequence: TGTGCCAGCAGGAGAGACCCGGGTCGGGACTATGGCTACACCTTC.

The chain links TRBV5-1 to TRBJ2-1; TRBD1 aligns across 7 bases. CDR3 length: 20 residues. Germline V gene data show CDR1 as SGHRS and CDR2 as YFSETQ. V lost 3 bases to trimming and J lost 4 bases; unmatched junction nucleotides: 22. This CDR3 reads CASSCRDSQCRDLFYNEQFF. DNA of the CDR3: TGCGCCAGCAGCTGCCGGGACAGCCAGTGCCGGGACCTATTTTACAATGAGCAGTTCTTC.

The chain combines TRBV6-1 with TRBJ1-4, with 12 bases fitting TRBD1. CDR1 is MNHNS, CDR2 SASEGT, per germline. J lost 5 bases, V lost 3 bases, and 7 bases had no gene match. The CDR3 runs to 17 residues. CDR3: CASSDQGQGAGNEKLFF. DNA for the CDR3: TGTGCCAGCAGTGACCAGGGACAGGGGGCAGGAAATGAAAAACTGTTTTTT.

The J gene is TRBJ1-5, the V gene TRBV9; the D is unclear. CDR3 size: 15 residues. V was clipped by 0 bases and J by 4 bases, with 11 bases between them. Germline CDR1 SGDLS, CDR2 YYNGEE. CDR3 protein: CASSVGTAANQPQHF. The CDR3 DNA sequence: TGTGCCAGCAGCGTAGGCACGGCGGCGAATCAGCCCCAGCATTTT. The whole variable domain, filled in from reference TRBV9 and TRBJ1-5, reads DSGVTQTPKHLITATGQRVTLRCSPRSGDLSVYWYQQSLDQGLQFLIQYYNGEERAKGNILERFSAQQFPDLHSELNLSSLELGDSALYFCASSVGTAANQPQHFGDGTRLSIL.

The chain couples TRBV10-3 to TRBJ1-2; tentatively, D is TRBD1 (5 bases). This CDR3 comprises 14 residues. Germline lookup yields CDR1 ENHRY and CDR2 SYGVKD. The V end lost 0 bases, the J end lost 5 bases, and 10 bases lay between the germline ends. This CDR3 is CAISESGTLYGYTF. As DNA, the CDR3 is TGTGCCATCAGTGAGTCCGGGACGTTGTATGGCTACACCTTC.

The chain carries TRBV28 and TRBJ1-4; possible D gene TRBD1, 5 bases. CDR3 size: 13 residues. V dropped 10 bases and J dropped 3 bases, with 12 bases sitting between them. Germline CDR1 is MDHEN and CDR2 is SYDVKM. The CDR3 DNA reads as TGTGCCACCGCGGGGGAGGCTAATGAAAAACTGTTTTTT. Its translation: CATAGEANEKLFF.

This chain connects TRBV6-1 to TRBJ2-1, with 9 bases identical to TRBD2. This CDR3 comprises 15 residues. J gave up 15 bases and V 2 bases, and 14 bases lay outside the gene matches. Per germline, CDR1 MNHNS and CDR2 SASEGT. The CDR3 region is CASSESLAGEWKLFF. Here the CDR3 DNA reads TGTGCCAGCAGTGAATCGTTAGCGGGAGAGTGGAAGCTGTTCTTC.

The chain couples TRBV7-2 to TRBJ2-5, with TRBD2 identical over 8 bases. The germline V gene encodes CDR1 SGHTA and CDR2 FQGNSA. Trimming at V came to 4 bases and at J to 7 bases, leaving 11 bases not matched to a gene. The CDR3 totals 15 residues. In nucleotides, the CDR3 is TGTGCCAGCAGCTCTCCGGGACTAGACTCTTTGACCCAGTACTTC. Protein: CASSSPGLDSLTQYF.

The chain combines TRBV14 with TRBJ2-3, with D unclear. V shed 1 base and J shed 8 bases, with 10 bases lying between them. CDR1 is SGHDN and CDR2 is FVKESK in the germline V gene. This CDR3 has 13 amino acids. CDR3 DNA sequence: TGTGCCAGCAGCCAAGGGGCACAGACTACGCAGTATTTT. Amino acid sequence: CASSQGAQTTQYF.

This chain connects TRBV5-5 to TRBJ1-5; 7 nucleotides align to TRBD1. The CDR3 is 17 amino acids. Per germline, CDR1 SGHKS and CDR2 YYEKEE (reference sequence). J lost 1 base, V lost 3 bases, and 10 bases had no gene match. CDR3 sequence reads: CASSSVTGDWSNQPQHF. The CDR3 nucleotides are TGTGCCAGCAGCTCAGTAACAGGGGATTGGAGCAATCAGCCCCAGCATTTT.

V and J are TRBV19 and TRBJ2-7; possible D gene TRBD1, 6 bases. The CDR3 sequence is 15 residues long. V lost 1 base to trimming and J lost 3 bases, with 13 bases between them. Germline CDR1 LNHDA, CDR2 SQIVND (reference sequence). The CDR3 loop reads CASSIAHTGSYEQYF. CDR3 sequence (DNA): TGTGCCAGTAGTATAGCCCACACAGGGAGCTACGAGCAGTACTTC.

This chain connects TRBV7-9 to TRBJ1-2; weak D call: TRBD1 (6 bases). Per germline, CDR1 SEHNR and CDR2 FQNEAQ (reference sequence). V was pared by 5 bases and J by 4 bases, with 11 bases between. The CDR3 runs to 13 residues. The CDR3 DNA reads as TGTGCCAGCAGCGCCCAGGGGTCCTATGGCTACACCTTC. Its translation is CASSAQGSYGYTF.

V and J are TRBV4-1 and TRBJ2-7, with D possibly TRBD2 on 5 matching bases. Between the trimmed V and J ends, which lost 0 bases and 1 base, there was a span of 13 bases. The CDR3 loop spans 16 amino acids. From germline, CDR1 is MGHRA and CDR2 YSYEKL. CDR3 loop: CASSQDRASYSYEQYF. The CDR3 bases are TGCGCCAGCAGCCAAGATCGGGCTAGCTATTCCTACGAGCAGTACTTC.

V is TRBV15 and J is TRBJ1-1; 7 nucleotides align to TRBD1. V shed 2 bases, J shed 1 base, and the junction held 1 base outside the gene matches. Germline loops: CDR1 LNHNV, CDR2 YYDKDF (reference sequence). The CDR3 totals 14 residues. As DNA, the CDR3 is TGTGCCACCAGCAGAACAGGGGAGAACACTGAAGCTTTCTTT. It translates to CATSRTGENTEAFF.

About this clone: Other DNA sequences from this sample encode an identical CDR3 as well. The DNA for the CDR3 is TGTGCCAGCAGCGTAGGAGGGGGGACCTACGAGCAGTACTTC. It codes for CASSVGGGTYEQYF. The gene calls are TRBV9 and TRBJ2-7; D possibly uses TRBD1 or TRBD2 (6 bases each). CDR1 is SGDLS and CDR2 is YYNGEE in the germline V gene. The CDR3 has 14 residues. V shed 0 bases and J shed 2 bases, with 9 bases lying between them.

The chain joins TRBV11-2 to TRBJ2-1; tentative D call: TRBD2 (6 bases). Germline V gene data show CDR1 as SGHAT and CDR2 as FQNNGV. V lost 1 base and J 2 bases, leaving 15 bases between the germline ends. The CDR3 has 17 amino acids. CDR3 in DNA: TGTGCCAGCAGCTTAGTTCTGGCTAGCGTGACCTACAATGAGCAGTTCTTC. Translating it yields CASSLVLASVTYNEQFF.

The CDR3 here is CASRPGLAGGSDTQYF. CDR3 nucleotide sequence: TGTGCCAGCAGACCCGGACTAGCGGGAGGTTCAGATACGCAGTATTTT. V usage is TRBV5-5 and J usage is TRBJ2-3; 14 nucleotides align to TRBD2. V dropped 5 bases and J dropped 4; count of bases not matched to a gene: 6. The CDR3 totals 16 residues. The germline V gene encodes CDR1 SGHKS and CDR2 YYEKEE (reference sequence).

The chain combines TRBV7-9 with TRBJ1-2, with D unclear. The CDR3 is 14 amino acids. Germline CDR1 SEHNR, CDR2 FQNEAQ (reference sequence). Trimming took 1 base from V and 10 from J, leaving 16 bases between them. CDR3 bases: TGTGCCAGCAGCTTAGGAGCGCGGGCGGACGACTACACCTTC. Amino acid sequence: CASSLGARADDYTF.

The CDR3 spells CASSPGPYEQYF. The CDR3 bases are TGTGCCAGCAGCCCAGGGCCCTACGAGCAGTACTTC. The gene calls are TRBV6-6 and TRBJ2-7; a weak D match, TRBD1 (5 bases). CDR3 length: 12 residues. Trimming removed 6 bases from V and 2 bases from J, with 8 bases in between. Germline V CDR1 and CDR2: MNHNY, SVGAGI (reference sequence).

The chain recombines TRBV6-1 with TRBJ2-7; D remains unclear. Germline lookup yields CDR1 MNHNS and CDR2 SASEGT. The CDR3 length is 14 residues. Trimming took 7 bases from V and 1 from J, leaving 14 bases between them. Here the CDR3 DNA reads TGTGCCAGCAAGAACAGTCAAACGTCCTACGAGCAGTACTTC. Translating gives CASKNSQTSYEQYF.

The chain links TRBV5-1 to TRBJ1-2; D gene uncertain. The germline V gene encodes CDR1 SGHRS and CDR2 YFSETQ. V gave up 0 bases and J gave up 7 bases, with 10 bases separating them. The CDR3 is 13 residues long. Here the CDR3 DNA reads TGCGCCAGCAGCTTGGTGCCTGGCAGTGGCTACACCTTC. Its protein product is CASSLVPGSGYTF.

The chain carries TRBV19 and TRBJ1-5; 8 bases fit TRBD1. CDR1 and CDR2 (germline): LNHDA, SQIVND (reference sequence). This CDR3 is 13 amino acids long. V was clipped by 9 bases and J by 2 bases; unmatched bases: 3. CDR3 bases: TGTGCCAGCAAGGACAGGGGCAATCAGCCCCAGCATTTT. As protein: CASKDRGNQPQHF.

This clone appeared once. The chain is built from TRBV29-1 and TRBJ2-3; D is unresolved. Germline CDR1 and CDR2: SQVTM and ANQGSEA. V lost 3 bases to trimming and J lost 2 bases, with 9 bases between them. This CDR3 spans 13 amino acids. The CDR3 is CSVEGLHTDTQYF. CDR3 coding DNA: TGCAGCGTTGAGGGCCTCCACACAGATACGCAGTATTTT.

This chain connects TRBV29-1 to TRBJ1-5, with no clear D. Germline CDR1 and CDR2: SQVTM and ANQGSEA. The CDR3 totals 12 residues. V lost 5 bases to trimming and J lost 2 bases, with 7 bases between them. CDR3 residues: CSVSVGNQPQHF. The DNA for the CDR3 is TGCAGCGTTTCAGTCGGCAATCAGCCCCAGCATTTT.

The chain uses TRBV27 and TRBJ2-5; the D gene is possibly TRBD2 (6 bases). The CDR3 covers 17 residues. Germline lookup yields CDR1 MNHEY and CDR2 SMNVEV (reference sequence). With 3 bases removed from V and 1 base from J, the gap between germline ends came to 18 bases. The CDR3 loop is CASSFVAGPPSQETQYF. The CDR3 DNA reads as TGTGCCAGCAGTTTCGTGGCGGGACCACCCTCCCAAGAGACCCAGTACTTC.

This chain joins TRBV6-6 and TRBJ1-1; no clear D gene. Germline CDR1 MNHNY, CDR2 SVGAGI (reference sequence). This CDR3 region has 13 residues. Trimming removed 5 bases from V and 9 bases from J, with 16 bases in between. CDR3 sequence (DNA): TGTGCCAGCAGTCGGGAGGTCGTTTCGAAAGCTTTCTTT. Translated, it gives CASSREVVSKAFF.

The CDR3 coding sequence is TGTGCCAGCAGCTTCCTCCAGGGTTTAGAGACCCAGTACTTC. It specifies CASSFLQGLETQYF. This sequence joins TRBV7-9 and TRBJ2-5; D may be TRBD1 (5 bases). CDR3 length: 14 residues. Trimming stripped 3 bases from V and 4 bases from J, with 12 bases between. Germline CDR1 and CDR2: SEHNR and FQNEAQ (reference sequence).

On this clone itself: This CDR3 is also generated by other DNA sequences in the sample. This chain connects TRBV7-2 to TRBJ2-3, with unresolved D. The CDR3 loop spans 14 amino acids. Germline values: CDR1 SGHTA, CDR2 FQGNSA. The germline V and J ends were trimmed by 2 bases and 3 bases, with 9 bases remaining between them. As DNA, the CDR3 is TGTGCCAGCAGCTTAACCGGTGGTACAGATACGCAGTATTTT. It specifies CASSLTGGTDTQYF.